These 27 T cell receptor beta chains were all obtained from the same sample, sequenced in a study of blood T cell repertoires in COVID-19. Sequencing used immunoSEQ multiplex PCR; TCRdb keeps in-frame clones, though not all of them. Found here are about 120,000 clones, approximately 68% of them singletons; the top ten hold 7.6%. Sample: peripheral blood. These receptors all stem from an older woman with acute or convalescent COVID-19.

V is TRBV6-5 and J is TRBJ1-1; perhaps TRBD1 as D (6 bases). CDR1 is MNHEY, CDR2 SVGAGI, per germline. Trimming took off 6 bases at V and 8 bases at J, with 13 bases between the two ends. The CDR3 consists of 12 residues. As DNA, the CDR3 is TGTGCCAGCAGAAAAACAGGGTTAGAAGCTTTCTTT. Amino acids: CASRKTGLEAFF.

The chain recombines TRBV7-2 with TRBJ2-2; 13 bases are a match to TRBD2. J lost 8 bases, V lost 5 bases, and 5 bases had no gene match. This CDR3 contains 15 residues. Germline lookup yields CDR1 SGHTA and CDR2 FQGNSA. CDR3 loop: CASSPGLAGAGELFF. CDR3 nucleotide sequence: TGTGCCAGCAGCCCCGGACTAGCGGGAGCGGGGGAGCTGTTTTTT.

This clone appeared a single time. The chain uses TRBV7-8 and TRBJ2-3, with 7 nucleotides matching TRBD1. This CDR3 comprises 16 residues. With V trimmed by 1 base and J by 0 bases, 4 bases remained unmatched. In germline, CDR1 is SGHVS, CDR2 FQNEAQ. The CDR3 spells CASSLVGTVSTDTQYF. The CDR3 DNA reads TGTGCCAGCAGCTTAGTTGGGACAGTTAGCACAGATACGCAGTATTTT.

Regarding this clone: The conserved final phenylalanine or tryptophan is absent from the CDR3, which likely points to a read error. The DNA is left out, because the CDR3 cannot be placed on it with certainty; the CDR3 is given as TCRdb lists it. V is TRBV7-2 and J is TRBJ2-7; TRBD2 reflects the table's D call only, with no check against the DNA. From germline, CDR1 is SGHTA and CDR2 FQGNSA. Including both end residues, the CDR3 is 13 amino acids long. The CDR3 loop is CASSLSMAGGIFY.

The chain carries TRBV13 and TRBJ2-2; the D is unclear. V lost 4 bases and J 6 bases, leaving 3 bases between the germline ends. CDR1 PRHDT and CDR2 FYEKMQ come from the germline V gene (reference sequence). The CDR3 length is 11 residues. This CDR3 is CASSSAGELFF. The CDR3 nucleotides read TGTGCCAGCAGCTCAGCCGGGGAGCTGTTTTTT.

The chain uses TRBV18 and TRBJ1-1; tentatively, D is TRBD1 (5 bases). CDR3 length equals 16 residues. Germline V gene data show CDR1 as KGHSH and CDR2 as LQKENI. Trimming cost V 2 bases and J 3 bases, with 16 bases left between them. The CDR3 DNA is TGTGCCAGCTCACCAAATAGTAAGGGAGGGGACACTGAAGCTTTCTTT. Amino acid sequence: CASSPNSKGGDTEAFF. Based on the CDR3 plus reference TRBV18 and TRBJ1-1, the full variable domain is NAGVMQNPRHLVRRRGQEARLRCSPMKGHSHVYWYRQLPEEGLKFMVYLQKENIIDESGMPKERFSAEFPKEGPSILRIQQVVRGDSAAYFCASSPNSKGGDTEAFFGQGTRLTVV.

The chain combines TRBV7-3 with TRBJ1-2; D unclear. The CDR3 spans 14 residues. Trimming pared 5 bases from V and 1 base from J, leaving 11 bases between. The V gene's germline CDR1 is SGHTA and CDR2 FQGTGA. The CDR3 is CASSPGGLNYGYTF. Here the CDR3 DNA reads TGTGCCAGCAGCCCAGGTGGGCTTAACTATGGCTACACCTTC.

The chain joins TRBV19 to TRBJ1-1, with 7 bases aligning to TRBD1. J lost 5 bases, V lost 4 bases, and 4 bases had no gene match. The CDR3 consists of 13 residues. CDR1 is LNHDA, CDR2 SQIVND, per germline (reference sequence). CDR3 region: CASSSSGQTEAFF. The CDR3 coding sequence is TGTGCCAGTAGTAGCTCGGGACAGACTGAAGCTTTCTTT. Complete variable domain (other parts from reference TRBV19 and TRBJ1-1): DGGITQSPKYLFRKEGQNVTLSCEQNLNHDAMYWYRQDPGQGLRLIYYSQIVNDFQKGDIAEGYSVSREKKESFPLTVTSAQKNPTAFYLCASSSSGQTEAFFGQGTRLTVV.

This clone was detected a few times. The rearrangement joins TRBV25-1 to TRBJ1-5; D unresolved. V was cut by 8 bases and J by 3 bases, with 17 bases left in between. CDR3 size: 15 residues. Germline V gene data show CDR1 as MGHDK and CDR2 as SYGVNS. The CDR3 DNA reads TGTGCCAGCGCCGATGGACGGGGTGTCAATCAGCCCCAGCATTTT. Translation gives CASADGRGVNQPQHF.

This clone was found a few times. The J gene is TRBJ1-4, the V gene TRBV19, with D unclear. V dropped 7 bases and J dropped 7 bases, with 16 bases sitting between them. There are 14 residues in the CDR3. Germline CDR1 is LNHDA and CDR2 is SQIVND (reference sequence). The CDR3: CASKNSHMREKLFF. In nucleotides, the CDR3 is TGTGCCAGTAAGAACAGTCACATGCGTGAAAAACTGTTTTTT.

The table lists this clone with many counts. V usage is TRBV5-6 and J usage is TRBJ1-2, with 9 bases fitting TRBD1. The CDR3 spans 13 residues. The ends lost 2 bases at V and 8 bases at J; junction bases unmatched: 4. The germline V gene encodes CDR1 SGHDT and CDR2 YYEEEE. CDR3 coding DNA: TGTGCCAGCAGCTTCAGACAGGGGGACGGCTACACCTTC. This codes for CASSFRQGDGYTF.

The chain joins TRBV5-6 to TRBJ2-7, with D perhaps matching TRBD1 (6 bases). Germline V lookup: CDR1 SGHDT, CDR2 YYEEEE. The CDR3 consists of 13 residues. V was shortened by 5 bases and J by 7 bases, with 16 bases between the two germline ends. The DNA for the CDR3 is TGTGCCAGCAGTTTAGCAGGGGTGGAGGAGCAGTACTTC. It translates to CASSLAGVEEQYF.

The chain couples TRBV7-2 to TRBJ2-7; D is unresolved. The ends were cut back, 5 bases at V and 0 bases at J, with 5 bases in the middle. Per the germline V gene, CDR1 is SGHTA and CDR2 is FQGNSA. There are 12 residues in the CDR3. The CDR3 bases are TGTGCCAGCAGCCCCTCCTCCTACGAGCAGTACTTC. It encodes CASSPSSYEQYF.

The rearrangement links TRBV20-1 to TRBJ2-7; D gene ambiguous. The germline gives CDR1 DFQATT, CDR2 SNEGSKA (reference sequence). The CDR3 length is 16 residues. Trimming removed 3 bases from V and 6 bases from J, with 24 bases in between. CDR3 residues: CSASPRVHDLGGEQYF. DNA for the CDR3: TGCAGTGCTAGTCCTAGAGTTCACGACCTAGGTGGCGAGCAGTACTTC.

The chain recombines TRBV28 with TRBJ1-2, with no clear D. Germline lookup yields CDR1 MDHEN and CDR2 SYDVKM. Trimming stripped 10 bases from V and 2 bases from J, with 14 bases between. This CDR3 region has 13 residues. CDR3 in DNA: TGTGCCATCCAGAGGTCAGACAACTATGGCTACACCTTC. Its protein is CAIQRSDNYGYTF.

This chain connects TRBV7-2 to TRBJ2-2; maybe TRBD1 (6 bases). Trimming took off 4 bases at V and 1 base at J, with 22 bases between the two ends. CDR1 and CDR2 (germline): SGHTA, FQGNSA. This CDR3 has 19 residues. The CDR3 region is CASSSYRAGWTLNTGELFF. Written as DNA, the CDR3 is TGTGCCAGCAGCTCCTACAGGGCCGGGTGGACTCTGAACACCGGGGAGCTGTTTTTT.

The chain uses TRBV7-2 and TRBJ2-5, with D tentatively TRBD2 (6 bases). The ends were cut back, 1 base at V and 1 base at J, with 7 bases in the middle. The CDR3 is made up of 14 amino acids. Germline V gene lookup returns CDR1 SGHTA and CDR2 FQGNSA. Written as DNA, the CDR3 is TGTGCCAGCAGCTTAGGGAGGGCCCAAGAGACCCAGTACTTC. Its translation: CASSLGRAQETQYF.

This chain joins TRBV14 and TRBJ1-2; D uncertain. This CDR3 has 15 residues. V dropped 3 bases and J dropped 8 bases, with 19 bases sitting between them. The germline V gene has CDR1 SGHDN and CDR2 FVKESK. The CDR3 DNA follows: TGTGCCAGCAGCCACCTCACGGGAAGGGAGCGGGGCTACACCTTC. Protein product: CASSHLTGRERGYTF.

V gene TRBV2 combines with J gene TRBJ1-3; D not certain. Trimming stripped 4 bases from V and 4 bases from J, with 5 bases between. CDR3 size: 12 residues. Germline CDR1 SNHLY, CDR2 FYNNEI. CDR3 nucleotide sequence: TGTGCCAGCAGTGTGTCGGGAAACACCATATATTTT. Translated, it gives CASSVSGNTIYF.

This rearrangement joins TRBV6-6 to TRBJ1-1; D not resolved. Germline-derived CDR1 and CDR2 are MNHNY and SVGAGI (reference sequence). CDR3 length: 12 residues. V shed 5 bases and J shed 5 bases, with 9 bases lying between them. CDR3 sequence: CASSRYGTEAFF. For the CDR3, the DNA is TGTGCCAGCAGTAGATACGGGACTGAAGCTTTCTTT.

This clone was recorded at least ten times. The CDR3 is CASSPDREATGELFF. The CDR3 DNA sequence: TGTGCCAGCAGCCCGGACAGGGAGGCCACCGGGGAGCTGTTTTTT. The rearrangement uses TRBV7-2 and TRBJ2-2; 8 bases line up with TRBD1. J lost 4 bases, V lost 5 bases, and 6 bases had no gene match. Germline V gene lookup returns CDR1 SGHTA and CDR2 FQGNSA. This CDR3 comprises 15 residues.

The table lists this clone with a count of one. This sequence joins TRBV10-3 and TRBJ1-6; TRBD1 is a possible D gene (6 bases). The CDR3 extends over 15 amino acids. V dropped 4 bases and J dropped 0 bases, with 7 bases sitting between them. Per the germline V gene, CDR1 is ENHRY and CDR2 is SYGVKD. CDR3 protein: CAISADSSYNSPLHF. Written as DNA, the CDR3 is TGTGCCATCAGTGCGGACAGCTCCTATAATTCACCCCTCCACTTT.

The V and J genes are TRBV19 and TRBJ1-1; the match to TRBD1 covers 8 bases. This CDR3 has 14 residues. The germline V gene encodes CDR1 LNHDA and CDR2 SQIVND (reference sequence). J lost 7 bases, V lost 4 bases, and 8 bases had no gene match. CDR3 DNA sequence: TGTGCCAGTAGTAAGCAGGGGGCATATGGTGAAGCTTTCTTT. It translates to CASSKQGAYGEAFF.

The V gene is TRBV5-6, the J gene TRBJ1-1; 10 bases align to TRBD1. The junction had 14 bases not matched to a gene; V was cut back by 4 bases and J by 2 bases. This CDR3 has 18 residues. Germline CDR1 and CDR2: SGHDT and YYEEEE. The CDR3 DNA reads TGTGCCAGCAGCCTGAGGATAAGACAGGGGGCCCTCAACACTGAAGCTTTCTTT. Amino acids: CASSLRIRQGALNTEAFF. Full variable domain (missing parts from reference TRBV5-6 and TRBJ1-1): DAGVTQSPTHLIKTRGQQVTLRCSPKSGHDTVSWYQQALGQGPQFIFQYYEEEERQRGNFPDRFSGHQFPNYSSELNVNALLLGDSALYLCASSLRIRQGALNTEAFFGQGTRLTVV.

The chain recombines TRBV5-6 with TRBJ1-2, with 7 nucleotides matching TRBD1. The germline V gene has CDR1 SGHDT and CDR2 YYEEEE. J gave up 8 bases and V 3 bases, and 1 base lay outside the gene matches. This CDR3 has 11 amino acids. CDR3 nucleotide sequence: TGTGCCAGCAGCTGGGACAGAGGCTACACCTTC. This codes for CASSWDRGYTF.

The chain couples TRBV5-1 to TRBJ2-6, with 10 bases aligning to TRBD2. This CDR3 comprises 20 residues. The V gene's germline CDR1 is SGHRS and CDR2 YFSETQ. V shed 4 bases, J shed 1 base, and the junction held 14 bases outside the gene matches. CDR3 loop: CASSTYSSGGALSGANVLTF. CDR3 nucleotide sequence: TGCGCCAGCAGCACCTACTCGAGCGGGGGGGCCTTGTCTGGGGCCAACGTCCTGACTTTC.

This chain joins TRBV28 and TRBJ1-5; D is unclear. The germline V gene has CDR1 MDHEN and CDR2 SYDVKM. Deletions cut 3 bases from V and 7 bases from J, with 10 bases between. The CDR3 totals 13 residues. CDR3 in amino acids: CASSFADAQPQHF. CDR3 DNA sequence: TGTGCCAGCAGTTTTGCGGATGCCCAGCCCCAGCATTTT.